Presented here are 26 T cell receptor beta chains from one specimen sequenced in a study of T cells in Graves' hyperthyroidism and ophthalmopathy. Researchers took RNA transcripts and amplified the TCR beta CDR3 regions from them. Primed by the HTBI set, a first-round RT-PCR was run on the TCR CDR3. Each CDR3 protein gets one entry after TCRdb re-called the multiplex PCR reads with MiXCR. The table records hundreds of thousands of distinct CDR3 sequences, 12% to 15% of them present only once. The sample comprised blood. The receptors were sampled from a young woman with Graves' hyperthyroidism.

This clonotype was observed many times. This chain uses TRBV29-1 with TRBJ1-2; unclear D gene. The V gene's germline CDR1 is SQVTM and CDR2 ANQGSEA. Trimming removed 5 bases at V and 4 bases at J, with 11 bases between. There are 12 residues in the CDR3. The CDR3 region has the DNA TGCAGCGTTTCGAACATCGCCTATGGCTACACCTTC. Translation gives CSVSNIAYGYTF.

This clonotype was counted ten times or more. The chain links TRBV7-2 to TRBJ2-7; 9 nucleotides match TRBD2. Germline V lookup: CDR1 SGHTA, CDR2 FQGNSA. J was trimmed by 2 bases and V by 5 bases; bases with no gene match: 13. This CDR3 is built from 17 residues. CDR3 DNA: TGTGCCAGCAGCCTTCGTAGAAGCGGGAGGTCCCCCTACGAGCAGTACTTC. Translated: CASSLRRSGRSPYEQYF. Drawing the rest from reference TRBV7-2 and TRBJ2-7, the complete variable domain is GAGVSQSPSNKVTEKGKDVELRCDPISGHTALYWYRQSLGQGLEFLIYFQGNSAPDKSGLPSDRFSAERTGGSVSTLTIQRTQQEDSAVYLCASSLRRSGRSPYEQYFGPGTRLTVT.

The V and J genes are TRBV10-3 and TRBJ1-6; possible D gene TRBD1, 6 bases. Trimming took off 6 bases at V and 10 bases at J, with 13 bases between the two ends. Germline V gene lookup returns CDR1 ENHRY and CDR2 SYGVKD. The CDR3 extends over 13 amino acids. CDR3 DNA: TGTGCCATCAGACAGGGATTAGGATCACCCCTCCACTTT. Translated, it gives CAIRQGLGSPLHF.

This clonotype has ten or more counts. This chain connects TRBV11-2 to TRBJ2-1, with 9 bases lining up with TRBD2. The junction had 8 bases not matched to a gene; V was cut back by 4 bases and J by 4 bases. CDR3 size: 16 residues. CDR1 and CDR2 (germline): SGHAT, FQNNGV. CDR3 amino acids: CASSSPTSGKYNEQFF. The CDR3 DNA reads as TGTGCCAGCAGCTCTCCGACTAGCGGAAAATACAATGAGCAGTTCTTC.

This clonotype was seen repeatedly, ten times or more. This chain connects TRBV7-3 to TRBJ2-5, with 8 bases aligning to TRBD2. The junction had 8 bases not matched to a gene; V was cut back by 0 bases and J by 5 bases. The CDR3 consists of 16 residues. In germline, CDR1 is SGHTA, CDR2 FQGTGA. The CDR3 nucleotides read TGTGCCAGCAGCTTAACGTCGGGGGGGCCCAACGAGACCCAGTACTTC. Protein product: CASSLTSGGPNETQYF.

This clonotype has a handful of counts. The chain couples TRBV29-1 to TRBJ2-3; a possible D gene is TRBD2 (5 bases). Between the trimmed V and J ends, which lost 4 bases and 0 bases, there was a span of 14 bases. The CDR3 is 15 residues long. Germline loops: CDR1 SQVTM, CDR2 ANQGSEA. The CDR3: CSVVVSSRSTDTQYF. CDR3 in DNA: TGCAGCGTTGTAGTGTCTAGCCGAAGCACAGATACGCAGTATTTT.

This clonotype came up many times. The gene calls are TRBV20-1 and TRBJ2-7; TRBD1 matches at 10 bases. CDR3 size: 15 residues. V shed 0 bases and J 6 bases; nucleotides not matched to a gene: 8. Germline assignment: CDR1 DFQATT and CDR2 SNEGSKA (reference sequence). The CDR3 loop is CSARDLGQGTFEQYF. The CDR3, as DNA: TGCAGTGCTAGAGACTTGGGACAGGGGACTTTCGAGCAGTACTTC.

This sequence joins TRBV7-2 and TRBJ2-2; maybe TRBD2 (5 bases). V lost 5 bases and J 2 bases, leaving 12 bases between the germline ends. This CDR3 has 15 amino acids. The germline CDR1 and CDR2 sequences are SGHTA and FQGNSA. The CDR3 sequence is CASSPLSGNTGELFF. CDR3 DNA sequence: TGTGCCAGCAGCCCCCTCAGCGGAAACACCGGGGAGCTGTTTTTT.

There are a few counts of this clonotype. The chain combines TRBV5-4 with TRBJ2-2; 7 positions match TRBD2. There are 16 residues in the CDR3. Germline V CDR1 and CDR2: SGHNT, YYREEE (reference sequence). The trim removed 0 bases at V and 2 bases at J, leaving 4 bases unmatched. The CDR3 loop is CASSLAASGNTGELFF. The DNA of the CDR3 is TGTGCCAGCAGCTTGGCCGCTAGCGGAAACACCGGGGAGCTGTTTTTT.

On this clonotype: A much larger clonotype is one base distant, so this may be a read error. Since the CDR3 does not end with the conserved phenylalanine or tryptophan, this likely comes from a read error. V usage is TRBV3-1 and J usage is TRBJ1-1; D is unclear. With 2 bases removed from V and 4 bases from J, the gap between germline ends came to 11 bases. CDR3 size: 14 residues. CDR1 and CDR2 from the germline V gene are LGHDT and YNNKEL (reference sequence). In DNA, the CDR3 is TGTGCCAGCAGCCAACGAGGGAGTGGCACTGAAGCTTTCCTT. Translated: CASSQRGSGTEAFL.

This clonotype was picked up many times. This chain connects TRBV11-1 to TRBJ2-7; D perhaps matches TRBD2 (6 bases). The germline V gene encodes CDR1 SGHAT and CDR2 FQDESV (reference sequence). The V gene lost 2 bases and the J gene lost 7 bases, with 18 bases spanning the gap. The CDR3 is 15 residues long. In DNA form, the CDR3 reads TGTGCCAGCAGCTTACGGCGGGACGCCGGGCGTGAGCAGTACTTC. This codes for CASSLRRDAGREQYF.

This clonotype has a handful of counts. This chain's CDR3 is CSVRGRSGYTF. DNA of the CDR3: TGCAGCGTTCGGGGTAGATCTGGCTACACCTTC. This sequence joins TRBV29-1 and TRBJ1-2; D remains ambiguous. This CDR3 has 11 amino acids. The germline V and J ends were trimmed by 5 bases and 7 bases, with 11 bases remaining between them. The germline V gene encodes CDR1 SQVTM and CDR2 ANQGSEA.

This clonotype has only a few counts. The junction departs from germline at one end; a sequencing error may be responsible. This chain connects TRBV10-3 to TRBJ2-1, with TRBD2 identical over 10 bases. Germline V gene sequence: CDR1 ENHRY, CDR2 SYGVKD. This CDR3 region has 16 residues. CDR3: CAIRPQLAGSSNEQFF. In DNA form, the CDR3 reads TGTGCCATCAGACCCCAACTAGCGGGATCCTCCAATGAGCAGTTCTTC.

The chain is built from TRBV18 and TRBJ1-5, with TRBD1 identical over 8 bases. J gave up 0 bases and V 6 bases, and 7 bases lay outside the gene matches. The CDR3 is 16 amino acids. The V gene's germline CDR1 is KGHSH and CDR2 LQKENI. The CDR3 loop reads CASSQGAKDSNQPQHF. The CDR3 DNA reads as TGTGCCAGCTCGCAGGGGGCGAAGGATAGCAATCAGCCCCAGCATTTT.

A remark on this clonotype: A clone one base away is much larger, so this may be a read error. The chain is built from TRBV2 and TRBJ2-3; 10 bases fit TRBD1. The CDR3 runs 16 residues. Unmatched junction bases numbered 12, after V lost 6 bases and J lost 6 bases. Germline V CDR1 and CDR2: SNHLY, FYNNEI. Written as DNA, the CDR3 is TGTGCCAGCAGAGAGCTGGGACAGGGGCGGTCGGATACGCAGTATTTT. Its translation is CASRELGQGRSDTQYF.

This clonotype was seen a few times. This sequence joins TRBV19 and TRBJ1-5; TRBD1 matches 10 bases. Germline assignment: CDR1 LNHDA and CDR2 SQIVND (reference sequence). The CDR3 covers 17 residues. V shed 6 bases, J shed 0 bases, and the junction held 8 bases outside the gene matches. Here the CDR3 DNA reads TGTGCCAGTAGCGGCTGGACAGGGGGTTATAGCAATCAGCCCCAGCATTTT. Its translation is CASSGWTGGYSNQPQHF.

In its sample, this clonotype was seen many times. The V gene is TRBV7-8, the J gene TRBJ2-7, with unresolved D. V dropped 2 bases and J dropped 5 bases, with 22 bases sitting between them. Germline CDR1 is SGHVS and CDR2 is FQNEAQ. The CDR3 loop spans 17 amino acids. CDR3 region: CASSLRVVGVIVDEQYF. The CDR3 DNA reads TGTGCCAGCAGCTTAAGGGTGGTTGGGGTGATCGTAGACGAGCAGTACTTC.

This clonotype was counted many times. The chain has TRBV13 and TRBJ2-7, with D perhaps matching TRBD1 or TRBD2 (5 bases each). The V gene's germline CDR1 is PRHDT and CDR2 FYEKMQ (reference sequence). V was shortened by 7 bases and J by 0 bases, with 16 bases between the two germline ends. This CDR3 comprises 15 residues. The CDR3 is CASTEVGVNSYEQYF. CDR3 nucleotides: TGTGCCAGCACCGAGGTGGGGGTAAACTCCTACGAGCAGTACTTC. Combining the CDR3 with reference TRBV13 and TRBJ2-7 gives the whole variable domain AAGVIQSPRHLIKEKRETATLKCYPIPRHDTVYWYQQGPGQDPQFLISFYEKMQSDKGSIPDRFSAQQFSDYHSELNMSSLELGDSALYFCASTEVGVNSYEQYFGPGTRLTVT.

The V and J genes are TRBV28 and TRBJ2-7; D unresolved. The CDR3 is 13 amino acids. Germline CDR1 MDHEN, CDR2 SYDVKM. The V and J ends lost 7 bases and 2 bases respectively, with 12 bases between them. CDR3 in amino acids: CASIQRATYEQYF. The CDR3 DNA reads TGTGCCAGCATACAACGGGCTACCTACGAGCAGTACTTC.

This clonotype showed up many times. The CDR3 DNA is TGTGCCAGCAGTTACGACAGCGGTTACGAGCAGTACTTC. Amino acids: CASSYDSGYEQYF. The V gene is TRBV6-5, the J gene TRBJ2-7; either TRBD1 or TRBD2 may supply D (5 bases each). V lost 2 bases to trimming and J lost 4 bases, with 9 bases between them. There are 13 residues in the CDR3. Germline V gene lookup returns CDR1 MNHEY and CDR2 SVGAGI.

This clonotype was observed many times. This chain connects TRBV18 to TRBJ2-1; D not certain. CDR1 and CDR2 from the germline V gene are KGHSH and LQKENI. The V and J ends lost 3 bases and 3 bases respectively, with 6 bases between them. This CDR3 is built from 13 residues. CDR3 in DNA: TGTGCCAGCTCACCCCCTGACTACAATGAGCAGTTCTTC. As protein: CASSPPDYNEQFF.

At least ten counts were recorded for this clonotype. The chain uses TRBV27 and TRBJ2-2, with D perhaps TRBD1 or TRBD2 (5 bases each). Germline V CDR1 and CDR2: MNHEY, SMNVEV (reference sequence). The ends were cut back, 5 bases at V and 6 bases at J, with 22 bases in the middle. The CDR3 has 17 amino acids. CDR3 bases: TGTGCCAGCAGTGGGCCCGGACTCACCCGGGGCGCCGGGGAGCTGTTTTTT. It translates to CASSGPGLTRGAGELFF.

This clonotype was seen many times. The chain couples TRBV7-2 to TRBJ1-1, with D unresolved. V was clipped by 2 bases and J by 4 bases, with 8 bases between them. This CDR3 contains 13 residues. Germline V CDR1 and CDR2: SGHTA, FQGNSA. The CDR3 spells CASSLNPLTEAFF. In DNA, the CDR3 is TGTGCCAGCAGCTTAAATCCGCTCACTGAAGCTTTCTTT. Full variable domain (remainder filled in from reference TRBV7-2 and TRBJ1-1): GAGVSQSPSNKVTEKGKDVELRCDPISGHTALYWYRQSLGQGLEFLIYFQGNSAPDKSGLPSDRFSAERTGGSVSTLTIQRTQQEDSAVYLCASSLNPLTEAFFGQGTRLTVV.

This clonotype occurred a few times. V usage is TRBV10-2 and J usage is TRBJ2-5; TRBD2 aligns across 13 bases. Losses at the gene ends were 4 bases for V and 5 bases for J; bases not matched to a gene: 4. Germline V gene data show CDR1 as WSHSY and CDR2 as SAAADI. The CDR3 length is 15 residues. CDR3 in DNA: TGCGCCAGCAGTGGGACTAGCGGGAGTTGGGAGACCCAGTACTTC. Protein product: CASSGTSGSWETQYF.

The rearrangement uses TRBV28 and TRBJ2-7; 10 bases fit TRBD2. V shed 3 bases, J shed 0 bases, and the junction held 5 bases outside the gene matches. The CDR3 has 16 residues. Germline V gene sequence: CDR1 MDHEN, CDR2 SYDVKM. CDR3 residues: CASSFQRGGLSYEQYF. The CDR3 DNA sequence: TGTGCCAGCAGTTTCCAGCGGGGGGGTCTCTCCTACGAGCAGTACTTC.

This clonotype appeared many times. This sequence joins TRBV27 and TRBJ2-7; TRBD1 aligns across 7 bases. The trim removed 6 bases at V and 3 bases at J, leaving 8 bases unmatched. The CDR3 sequence is 14 residues long. The germline gives CDR1 MNHEY, CDR2 SMNVEV (reference sequence). The CDR3 reads CASRRTGVYYEQYF. CDR3 bases: TGTGCCAGCAGAAGAACAGGGGTGTACTACGAGCAGTACTTC.